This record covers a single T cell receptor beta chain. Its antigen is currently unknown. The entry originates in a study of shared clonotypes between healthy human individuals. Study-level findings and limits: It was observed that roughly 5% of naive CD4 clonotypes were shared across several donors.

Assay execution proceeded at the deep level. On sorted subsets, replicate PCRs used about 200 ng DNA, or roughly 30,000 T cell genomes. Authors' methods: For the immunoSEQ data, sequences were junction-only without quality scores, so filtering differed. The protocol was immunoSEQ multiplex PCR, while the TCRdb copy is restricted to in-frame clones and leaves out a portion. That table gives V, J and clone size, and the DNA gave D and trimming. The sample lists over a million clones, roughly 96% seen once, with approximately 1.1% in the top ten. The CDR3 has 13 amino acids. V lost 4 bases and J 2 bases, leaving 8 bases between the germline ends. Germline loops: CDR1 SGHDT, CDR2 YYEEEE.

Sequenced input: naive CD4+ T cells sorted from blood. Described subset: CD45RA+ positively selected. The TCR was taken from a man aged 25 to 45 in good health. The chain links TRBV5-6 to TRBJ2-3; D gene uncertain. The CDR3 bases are TGTGCCAGCAGCACAGAAGTCACAGATACGCAGTATTTT. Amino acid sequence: CASSTEVTDTQYF.